This T cell receptor beta chain was observed in a study of shared clonotypes between healthy human individuals. The overall study: A donor's plate count was three for CD4 naive and three for CD4 memory; CD8 naive had two and CD8 memory one. Study-level results: About 5.2% was the fraction of naive CD4 clonotypes found shared across several donors.

Remarks on this clone: Antigen specificity is unknown.

The length of the CDR3 is 15 residues. Looked up from germline, CDR1 is SGHTA and CDR2 is FQGNSA. The germline V and J ends were trimmed by 5 bases and 4 bases, with 17 bases remaining between them. Produced via immunoSEQ multiplex PCR; TCRdb's table is partial and in-frame only. The sample has around 2,000,000 clones; 85% to 95% are singletons. This chain connects TRBV7-2 to TRBJ1-2; D is possibly TRBD1 (5 bases). This TCR was sampled from a man aged 18 to 29 in good health. Sequenced input: naive CD4+ T cells sorted from blood. The subset was: CD45RA+ positively selected. In nucleotides, the CDR3 is TGTGCCAGCAGCCGACCCGGGCAGGGAGGCTATGGCTACACCTTC. Translation gives CASSRPGQGGYGYTF.